There are a few counts of the clone carrying this T cell receptor (beta chain). The antigen is unknown. These data are taken from a study of cytotoxic CD8 clonotypes in ibrutinib-treated CLL. Whole-study results and caveats: Clonality at baseline surpassed age-matched healthy donors and tracked circulating CD8+ T-cell counts. The study found public clonotypes uncommon, contracting or stable on treatment. Timing of sampling differed between sustained-remission and progressing patients.

Some clones are missing from TCRdb's copy, which holds only in-frame ones; the method was immunoSEQ multiplex PCR. The top ten hold 15% to 17% of the sample, which has under 300,000 clones, 70% seen once. Germline assignment: CDR1 DFQATT and CDR2 SNEGSKA (reference sequence). Trimming shortened V by 4 bases and J by 7 bases, and 9 bases separated the two germline ends. The CDR3 contains 11 residues. The clonotype originates from a human donor with chronic lymphocytic leukemia. The genes are TRBV20-1 and TRBJ2-3; D may match TRBD1 or TRBD2 (5 bases each). The source material was PBMCs, sampled after 24 months of ibrutinib treatment. CDR3 bases: TGCAGTGCTAAGAGGGACCATACGCAGTATTTT. It codes for CSAKRDHTQYF.